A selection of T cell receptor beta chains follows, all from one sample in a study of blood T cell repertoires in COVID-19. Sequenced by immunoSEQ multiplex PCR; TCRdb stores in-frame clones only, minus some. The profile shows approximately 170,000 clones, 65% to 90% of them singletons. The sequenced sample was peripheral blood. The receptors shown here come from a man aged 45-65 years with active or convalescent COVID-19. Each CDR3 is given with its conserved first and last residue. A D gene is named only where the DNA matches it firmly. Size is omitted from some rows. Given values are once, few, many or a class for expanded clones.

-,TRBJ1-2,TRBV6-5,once,CASSQDTLGGYTF,TGTGCCAGCAGTCAGGACACCTTAGGTGGCTACACCTTC
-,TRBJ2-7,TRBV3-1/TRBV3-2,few,CASREFLGEQYF,TGTGCCAGCAGGGAGTTTCTCGGCGAGCAGTACTTC
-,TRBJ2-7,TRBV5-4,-,CASSSRGGTGPSYEQYF,TGTGCCAGCAGCTCGAGAGGGGGAACAGGCCCCTCCTACGAGCAGTACTTC
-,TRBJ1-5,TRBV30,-,CASHRPGQPQHF,TGTGCCTCTCACCGACCGGGGCAGCCCCAGCATTTT
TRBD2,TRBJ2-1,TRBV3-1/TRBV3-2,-,CASSQVRAGGSEQFF,TGTGCCAGCAGCCAAGTCCGGGCGGGAGGTAGCGAGCAGTTCTTC
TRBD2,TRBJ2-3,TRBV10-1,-,CASSGTSGSWGDTQYF,TGCGCCAGCAGTGGGACTAGCGGGAGTTGGGGAGATACGCAGTATTTT
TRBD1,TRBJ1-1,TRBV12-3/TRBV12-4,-,CASNLQGGTEAFF,TGTGCCAGCAACTTACAGGGGGGAACTGAAGCTTTCTTT
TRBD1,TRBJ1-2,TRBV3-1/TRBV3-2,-,CASSQGNRGDYGYTF,TGTGCCAGCAGCCAAGGGAACAGGGGGGACTATGGCTACACCTTC
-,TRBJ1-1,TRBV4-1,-,CASSQVSGMHTEAFF,TGCGCCAGCAGCCAAGTCTCAGGGATGCACACTGAAGCTTTCTTT
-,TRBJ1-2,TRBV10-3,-,CAIRTTNYGYTF,TGTGCCATCAGGACAACTAACTATGGCTACACCTTC
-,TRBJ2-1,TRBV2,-,CASMRGNSGLGEQFF,TGTGCCAGCATGAGGGGAAATAGCGGTCTGGGGGAGCAGTTCTTC
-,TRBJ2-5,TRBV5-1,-,CASTVAGQETQYF,TGCGCCAGCACCGTCGCAGGGCAAGAGACCCAGTACTTC
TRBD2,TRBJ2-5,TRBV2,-,CASSERRGVQETQYF,TGTGCCAGCAGTGAACGTCGGGGGGTCCAAGAGACCCAGTACTTC
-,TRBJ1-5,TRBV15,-,CATSPFNQPQHF,TGTGCCACCAGCCCTTTTAATCAGCCCCAGCATTTT
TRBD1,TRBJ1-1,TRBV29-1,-,CSAQGTGKRWVTEAFF,TGCAGCGCCCAAGGGACAGGGAAGAGGTGGGTCACTGAAGCTTTCTTT
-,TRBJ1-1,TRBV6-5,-,CASSYTIAQGTIEAFF,TGTGCCAGCAGTTACACAATCGCGCAGGGGACAATAGAAGCTTTCTTT
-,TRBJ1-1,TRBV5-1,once,CASSILDGMNTEAFF,TGCGCCAGCAGCATCCTCGACGGGATGAACACTGAAGCTTTCTTT
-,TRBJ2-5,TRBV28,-,CASSATQETQYF,TGTGCCAGCAGCGCAACTCAAGAGACCCAGTACTTC
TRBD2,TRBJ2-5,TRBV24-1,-,CATSDSGLAGGQETQYF,TGTGCCACCAGTGATTCGGGACTAGCAGGGGGTCAAGAGACCCAGTACTTC
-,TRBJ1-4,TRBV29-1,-,CSVGRQAGEKLFF,TGCAGCGTGGGTAGACAAGCGGGCGAAAAACTGTTTTTT
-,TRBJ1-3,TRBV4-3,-,CASSQDLAGGRNTIYF,TGCGCCAGCAGCCAAGATCTCGCAGGAGGTAGAAACACCATATATTTT
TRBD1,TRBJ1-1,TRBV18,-,CASSHIEWTGLNTEAFF,TGTGCCAGCTCCCATATCGAATGGACAGGCTTGAACACTGAAGCTTTCTTT
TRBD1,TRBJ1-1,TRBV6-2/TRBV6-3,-,CASSYSSERTGVDTEAFF,TGTGCCAGCAGTTACTCATCCGAAAGGACAGGGGTGGACACTGAAGCTTTCTTT
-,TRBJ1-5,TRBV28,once,CASSRVPAGNQPQHF,TGTGCCAGCAGTAGGGTCCCGGCAGGGAATCAGCCCCAGCATTTT
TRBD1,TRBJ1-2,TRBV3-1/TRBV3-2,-,CASTLYQGAGGYTF,TGTGCCAGCACCTTGTATCAGGGGGCTGGCGGCTACACCTTC
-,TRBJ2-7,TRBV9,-,CASSVQESPYEQYF,TGTGCCAGCAGCGTACAGGAATCCCCGTATGAGCAGTACTTC
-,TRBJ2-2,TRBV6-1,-,CASSETPNTGELFF,TGTGCCAGCAGTGAAACTCCGAACACCGGGGAGCTGTTTTTT
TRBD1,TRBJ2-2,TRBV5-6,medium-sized,CASSGTGGGGELFF,TGTGCCAGCAGCGGGACAGGAGGAGGCGGGGAGCTGTTTTTT
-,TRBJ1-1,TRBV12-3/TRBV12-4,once,CASSQWTEAFF,TGTGCCAGCAGCCAGTGGACTGAAGCTTTCTTT
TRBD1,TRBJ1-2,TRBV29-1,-,CSVGQGSYGYTF,TGCAGCGTCGGACAGGGGAGCTATGGCTACACCTTC
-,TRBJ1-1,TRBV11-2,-,CASSLTMASNTEAFF,TGTGCCAGCAGCTTAACTATGGCATCAAACACTGAAGCTTTCTTT
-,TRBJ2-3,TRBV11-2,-,CASSLITGYTDTQYF,TGTGCCAGCAGCTTAATCACAGGCTACACAGATACGCAGTATTTT
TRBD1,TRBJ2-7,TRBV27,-,CASSPPTGGHHEQYF,TGTGCCAGCAGTCCCCCGACAGGGGGCCACCACGAGCAGTACTTC